The entry that follows covers one TCR beta chain sequence. It has no known antigen specificity. Per-base quality was not reported, and no clone a single base away is much larger than it. The sample comes from a study of blood T cell repertoires in COVID-19 (dated by TCRdb to between 2020 and 2021). In terms of the full investigation: The collaborator samples originated in the United States, Italy and Spain and spanned the acute and convalescent phases of COVID-19. The material from the prospective study consisted of cDNA or gDNA derived from T cells, B-cell-depleted T cells, or PBMCs. The dataset comprised deeply sampled blood TCRbeta repertoires from subjects exposed to, actively infected with, or recovered from COVID-19. The repertoires were released in a freely available public database intended as a resource for research on the immune response to SARS-CoV-2. Samples came from the ongoing ImmuneRACE study (first 160 participants) plus 1,254 subjects from 6 global collaborators. The sample metadata nearly always contained a de-identified subject ID, COVID-19 status, age in years and sex. Where HLA class I and class II types were available, the types were taken from metadata supplied by the sample provider, not from assay-based typing. Overall study outcomes, separate from this receptor: The quantity of clinical and demographic metadata differed by source and by participant and was supplied without curation.

The collaborating institutions used their own protocols to collect whole blood in K2EDTA tubes. Collaborator samples were shipped for TCRbeta analysis as frozen whole blood, isolated PBMCs, or DNA extracted from either sample type. The germline V end is reduced by 6 bases and the J end by 4 bases; junction bases left unmatched: 9. The germline V gene yields MNHEY for CDR1 and SVGEGT for CDR2. The CDR3 covers 15 residues, taking in both the cysteine and the phenylalanine. The kept DNA is CDR3 alone, 45 bases in frame from the first base. The immunoSEQ Assay, a bias-controlled multiplex PCR, was used to amplify TCRbeta CDR3 regions from genomic DNA. The published analysis was carried out like this. Nucleated cell counts per sample were estimated from amplification of reference gene primers within the assay. Sequence reads were collapsed and filtered to measure the absolute abundance of every unique TCRbeta CDR3 rearrangement. For each sample, productive Simpson clonality was calculated as the square root of Simpson's diversity index over productive rearrangements. The clones in this table, taken by TCRdb from immuneACCESS, are in-frame only. Not every clone is retained; where verified, under half of the shortfall comes from an unresolved V gene, and the cause of the rest is unknown. D and trimming were read from the DNA, whereas the V and J calls and clone size are those reported in that table. This sample has fewer than 400,000 clones in its table, and roughly 86% of those were observed once. Around 3% of the sample is taken by the ten largest.

The rearranged segments are TRBV6-2 or TRBV6-3 and TRBJ2-1; 7 central nucleotides agree with TRBD1. Sequenced: peripheral blood. This sequence originates from a human donor in a cohort sampled during active COVID-19. The DNA is TGTGCCAGCAGCCGTACAGGGGCGGAGTACAATGAGCAGTTCTTC. Translation gives CASSRTGAEYNEQFF.